This TCR beta chain comes out of a study of shared clonotypes between healthy human individuals (dated by TCRdb to the early 2020s). Study-level background: The cohort comprised a couple of women and three men aged 18 to 49 years. To increase sequencing depth and limit assay-specific biases, TCR repertoire library preparation and sequencing were carried out by different laboratories using diverse techniques. To estimate repertoire size and how much clonotypes are shared between individuals, the study performed deep sequencing of blood TCR repertoires from five healthy adults. Each donor's leukapheresis produced roughly between roughly 0.85 and 10 billion PBMCs.

The donors were healthy, HIV-negative adults with no recently reported acute infections or vaccinations. Every donor was a Caucasian adult residing in Nashville, Tennessee, USA. For unsorted samples, 75 million to 100 million PBMCs were counted and genomic DNA was extracted with the QIAamp DNA Blood Mini kit. After blood collection by leukapheresis, PBMCs were isolated using Ficoll-Histopaque density gradient centrifugation and then cryopreserved in the vapor phase of liquid nitrogen. According to the germline V gene (reference sequence), CDR1 reads SGHNT and CDR2 reads YYREEE. V ends up 5 bases short and J 5 bases short, with an unmatched junction base count of 9. From the cysteine up to the phenylalanine, the CDR3 has a length of 14 residues. CDR3 DNA is the only sequence kept; it has 42 bases, read in frame from the first base. In its sample, this clone was seen a few times. Its antigen is currently not known. No base qualities exist here, and no much larger clone lies one base off it.

On the study overall, not on this receptor specifically: Sampling was restricted to blood, and TCR repertoires in tissue are likely to differ from TCR repertoires in blood. Pairwise subsampling led to the expectation that sequencing depth would affect the degree of clonotype sharing among donors. The genetic and exposure-history diversity represented was limited by the small number of donors.

Using the deep immunoSEQ assay, TCR CDR3 regions were amplified from genomic DNA by multiplex PCR. Extracted genomic DNA from each cell subset was spread evenly across all wells of several immunoSEQ 96-well plates, with each plate serving as a replicate. Each replicate PCR for unsorted PBMC received 250 to 300 ng genomic DNA, equal to approximately 30,000 T cell genomes. Genomic DNA from unsorted PBMC was sequenced over ten immunoSEQ deep assay plates. Purified libraries were quantified with a Qubit 3.0 fluorometer, sized on a Bioanalyzer 2100, and re-quantified with the KAPA Library Quantification kit. Every immunoSEQ 96-well plate was sequenced on a dedicated single-read 150-cycle Illumina NextSeq 550 flow cell. Per the original workflow: Because only junctional sequences without quality scores were contained in the immunoSEQ output, filtering matching that applied to full-length reads could not be performed. Sequences were annotated with PyIR, a Python wrapper for IgBLAST v1.9, and V/J genes and CDR3 were assigned using IMGT germline references. Any read was removed if the V/J assignment was weak (E-value above 1e-6), the CDR3 was missing, or the read contained stop codons, out-of-frame junctions, or ambiguous translated residues. V3J clonotypes were defined as sequences sharing the same inferred V gene, J gene, and CDR3 amino acid sequence. The percentage overlap between two repertoires was calculated by dividing the number of shared unique clonotypes by the size of the smaller repertoire. Repertoire richness was assessed with RTK rarefaction, the Chao1 estimator, and Recon v2.1 estimates of unobserved clonotypes. TCRdb retrieved this table from immuneACCESS and kept in-frame rearrangements only. Not all clones are present; in checked studies, unresolved V genes account for under half, and no reason is known for the remainder. The V and J calls and clone size were taken over from that table, and D and trimming were inferred from the DNA. In all, the sample holds some 470,000 clones, and 76% of those were seen once. The top ten constitute 10% to 15% of the sample.

Source material: PBMCs. The chain is made from TRBV5-4 and TRBJ2-7; 8 bases in between match TRBD2. The receptor's source is a woman between 40 and 55 years old in good health. Some clones in this sample may be carry-over from other donors' samples. The CDR3 has the sequence CASSRGGIDNEQYF. The DNA is as follows: TGTGCCAGCAGTCGGGGGGGTATCGATAACGAGCAGTACTTC.